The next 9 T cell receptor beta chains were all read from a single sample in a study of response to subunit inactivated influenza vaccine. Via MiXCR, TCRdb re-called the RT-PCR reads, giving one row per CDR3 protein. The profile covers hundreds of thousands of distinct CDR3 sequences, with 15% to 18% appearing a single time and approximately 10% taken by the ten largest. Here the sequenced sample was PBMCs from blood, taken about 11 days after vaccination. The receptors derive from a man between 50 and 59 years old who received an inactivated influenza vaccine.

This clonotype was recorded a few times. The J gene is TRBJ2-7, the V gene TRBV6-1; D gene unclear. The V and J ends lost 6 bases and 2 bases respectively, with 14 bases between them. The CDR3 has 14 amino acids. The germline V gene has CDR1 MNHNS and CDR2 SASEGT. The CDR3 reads CASSLEWPAYEQYF. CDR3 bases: TGTGCCAGCAGCCTAGAGTGGCCCGCCTACGAGCAGTACTTC.

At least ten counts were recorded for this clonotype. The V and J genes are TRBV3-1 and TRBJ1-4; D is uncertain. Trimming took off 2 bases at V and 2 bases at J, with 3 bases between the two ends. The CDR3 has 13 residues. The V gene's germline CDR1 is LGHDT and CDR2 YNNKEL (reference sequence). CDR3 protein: CASSQRTNEKLFF. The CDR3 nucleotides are TGTGCCAGCAGCCAAAGGACTAATGAAAAACTGTTTTTT.

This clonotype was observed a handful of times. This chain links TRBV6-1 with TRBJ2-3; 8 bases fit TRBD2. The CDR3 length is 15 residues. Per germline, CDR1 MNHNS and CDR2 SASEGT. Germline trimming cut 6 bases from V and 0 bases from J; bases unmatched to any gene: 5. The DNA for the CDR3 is TGTGCCAGCAGCCGACTAGCGACTAGCACAGATACGCAGTATTTT. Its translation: CASSRLATSTDTQYF.

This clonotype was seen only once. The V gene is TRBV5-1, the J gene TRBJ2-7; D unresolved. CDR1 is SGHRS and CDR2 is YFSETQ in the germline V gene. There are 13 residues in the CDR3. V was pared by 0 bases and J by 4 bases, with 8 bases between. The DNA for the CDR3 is TGCGCCAGCAGCTTGGAACCTAATTACGAGCAGTACTTC. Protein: CASSLEPNYEQYF.

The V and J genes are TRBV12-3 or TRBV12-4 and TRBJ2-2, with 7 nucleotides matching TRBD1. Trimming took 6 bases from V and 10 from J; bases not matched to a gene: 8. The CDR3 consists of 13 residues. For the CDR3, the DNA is TGTGCCAGCAGAAAAGACAGGGCTGTGGAGCTGTTTTTT. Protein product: CASRKDRAVELFF.

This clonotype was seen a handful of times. The CDR3 nucleotides read TGTGCCAGCAGCGCGGGACTAGCGAGGAATGAGCAGTTCTTC. It yields the protein CASSAGLARNEQFF. The chain couples TRBV7-8 to TRBJ2-1, with 10 nucleotides matching TRBD2. The CDR3 totals 14 residues. V was pared by 5 bases and J by 7 bases, with 5 bases of the junction left unmatched. Germline CDR1 is SGHVS and CDR2 is FQNEAQ.

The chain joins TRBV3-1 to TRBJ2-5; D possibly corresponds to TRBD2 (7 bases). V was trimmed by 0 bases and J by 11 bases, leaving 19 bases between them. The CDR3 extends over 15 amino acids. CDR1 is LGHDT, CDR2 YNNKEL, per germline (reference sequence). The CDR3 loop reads CASSQDGGGIQLQYF. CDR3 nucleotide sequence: TGTGCCAGCAGCCAAGATGGGGGGGGCATCCAATTGCAGTACTTC.

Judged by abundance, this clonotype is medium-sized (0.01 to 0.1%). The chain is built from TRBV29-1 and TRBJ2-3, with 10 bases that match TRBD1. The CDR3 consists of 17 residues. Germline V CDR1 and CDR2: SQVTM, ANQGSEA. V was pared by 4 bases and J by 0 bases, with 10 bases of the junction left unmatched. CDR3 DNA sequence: TGCAGCGTTGGTGACAGGGGGCGTCTTTCTAGCACAGATACGCAGTATTTT. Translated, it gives CSVGDRGRLSSTDTQYF.

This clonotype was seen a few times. In DNA, the CDR3 is TGTGCCAGCAGGAGGACTAGCGGGACAGATACGCAGTATTTT. Protein sequence: CASRRTSGTDTQYF. V usage is TRBV12-3 or TRBV12-4 and J usage is TRBJ2-3; 11 bases agree with TRBD2. This CDR3 region has 14 residues. V lost 6 bases and J lost 3; bases outside the gene matches: 2.